This TCR beta chain was found in a study of blood T cells in healthy people across ages. Germline CDR1 is SNHLY and CDR2 is FYNNEI. The CDR3 loop spans 11 amino acids. It was roughly 10 milliliters of peripheral blood that were drawn from each donor. Next came a second PCR, run for about 7 to 12 cycles, which used a sample-barcoded 5' primer along with a J-beta primer mix. In TCRdb, the 5' RACE reads were re-called with MiXCR into one record per CDR3 protein. This sample carries around 800,000 distinct CDR3 sequences, more than 25% of them seen once, and the ten largest clones take approximately 2.9%. Concerning this clonotype itself: Mismatch with germline at one junction end may stem from a read error.

This same sample was also part of a study on T cells of mothers and their children. That study reports: The yield was over 8.5 million TCR beta CDR3 reads from each mother and approximately 3 million from each child.

The genes are TRBV2 and TRBJ1-2; D gene ambiguous. The TCR was taken from a boy between 10 and 17 years old in good health. The specimen sequenced was blood. The CDR3: CQSSRDYGYTF. CDR3 DNA sequence: TGCCAATCCAGTCGGGACTATGGCTACACCTTC.